Listed below are T cell receptor beta chains from one sample, sequenced in a study of shared clonotypes between healthy human individuals. Clones were sequenced by immunoSEQ multiplex PCR, and TCRdb holds only the in-frame ones, with some missing. The sample has roughly 890,000 clones; roughly 92% are singletons. The sequencing sample was made of naive CD8+ T cells sorted from blood. The origin of the receptors is a man aged 25-45 years in good health. The CDR3 runs from the conserved cysteine through the conserved F or W. The order of the fields is CDR3 protein, CDR3 DNA, D gene, clone size, V gene, J gene. A D gene is named only where the DNA matches it firmly. Some rows have no size entry. The others give once, few or many, or a class for an expanded clone.

cdr3_aa: CSVEAGGRGTDTQYF; cdr3_nt: TGCAGCGTTGAAGCAGGCGGGAGGGGTACAGATACGCAGTATTTT; d_call: TRBD2; clone_size: .; v_call: TRBV29-1; j_call: TRBJ2-3
cdr3_aa: CASSSSGRNEQFF; cdr3_nt: TGTGCCAGCAGTTCCTCAGGACGAAATGAGCAGTTCTTC; d_call: .; clone_size: .; v_call: TRBV27; j_call: TRBJ2-1
cdr3_aa: CASSAPSRAEKLFF; cdr3_nt: TGTGCCAGCAGCGCCCCGAGCCGTGCTGAAAAACTGTTTTTT; d_call: .; clone_size: .; v_call: TRBV7-9; j_call: TRBJ1-4
cdr3_aa: CASIRRMNTEAFF; cdr3_nt: TGTGCCAGCATCCGCAGGATGAACACTGAAGCTTTCTTT; d_call: .; clone_size: few; v_call: TRBV2; j_call: TRBJ1-1
cdr3_aa: CASSIGAGRPGIEAFF; cdr3_nt: TGTGCCAGCAGTATAGGGGCAGGCCGCCCGGGTATTGAAGCTTTCTTT; d_call: .; clone_size: .; v_call: TRBV28; j_call: TRBJ1-1
cdr3_aa: CASSGDRANTEAFF; cdr3_nt: TGTGCCAGCAGTGGGGACAGGGCGAACACTGAAGCTTTCTTT; d_call: TRBD1; clone_size: .; v_call: TRBV2; j_call: TRBJ1-1
cdr3_aa: CASSLPSGQMEGNTIYF; cdr3_nt: TGTGCCAGCAGTCTCCCAAGTGGACAGATGGAGGGAAACACCATATATTTT; d_call: .; clone_size: once; v_call: TRBV28; j_call: TRBJ1-3
cdr3_aa: CASSPQGQGTPEQYF; cdr3_nt: TGTGCCAGCAGTCCCCAGGGACAGGGGACCCCCGAGCAGTACTTC; d_call: TRBD1; clone_size: .; v_call: TRBV27; j_call: TRBJ2-7
cdr3_aa: CASSPVGGIDEQYF; cdr3_nt: TGTGCCAGCAGCCCGGTGGGCGGCATTGACGAGCAGTACTTC; d_call: .; clone_size: once; v_call: TRBV5-6; j_call: TRBJ2-7
cdr3_aa: CASSSPDTVYEQYF; cdr3_nt: TGTGCCAGCAGCTCCCCGGACACTGTCTACGAGCAGTACTTC; d_call: .; clone_size: .; v_call: TRBV7-2; j_call: TRBJ2-7
cdr3_aa: CASSPSVIRGLTSTDTQYF; cdr3_nt: TGTGCCAGCAGCCCAAGCGTAATCAGGGGGTTAACGAGCACAGATACGCAGTATTTT; d_call: TRBD1; clone_size: .; v_call: TRBV5-8; j_call: TRBJ2-3
cdr3_aa: CSVQGQTSYNEQFF; cdr3_nt: TGCAGCGTTCAGGGACAGACATCCTACAATGAGCAGTTCTTC; d_call: TRBD1; clone_size: .; v_call: TRBV29-1; j_call: TRBJ2-1